This record concerns one T cell receptor beta chain sequence. These data belong to a study of patients and donors after allogeneic stem cell transplantation. V lost 2 bases and J lost 3; bases outside the gene matches: 5. This CDR3 has 15 amino acids. Germline assignment: CDR1 ENHRY and CDR2 SYGVKD. TCRdb re-derived calls from the RT-PCR reads in MiXCR, one entry per CDR3 protein. The sample has over 150,000 distinct CDR3 sequences, 30% seen once; the top ten hold about 3.3%. The chain couples TRBV10-3 to TRBJ2-7, with 9 bases that match TRBD2. The sequence was obtained from a human donor who was either an allogeneic HSCT recipient or a stem cell or donor lymphocyte infusion donor (not recorded which). It is not recorded whose cells these are; they may come from a transplant donor. Sample: blood, either unsorted or a sorted T cell fraction (not recorded which). The CDR3 DNA follows: TGTGCCATCAGTGAGGCGGGAGGGCTTGTCTACGAGCAGTACTTC. Translating gives CAISEAGGLVYEQYF.